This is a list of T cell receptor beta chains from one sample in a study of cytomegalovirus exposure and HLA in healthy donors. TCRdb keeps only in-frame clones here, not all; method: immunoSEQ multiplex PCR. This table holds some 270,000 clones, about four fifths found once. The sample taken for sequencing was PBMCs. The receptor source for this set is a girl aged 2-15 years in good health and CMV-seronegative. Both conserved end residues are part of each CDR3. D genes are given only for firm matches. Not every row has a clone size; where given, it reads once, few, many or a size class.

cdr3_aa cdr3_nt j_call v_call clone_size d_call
CASNGPGGRSEQYF TGTGCCAGCAACGGGCCGGGCGGGCGATCTGAGCAGTACTTC TRBJ2-7 TRBV10-3 . .
CASSEGQGPPLPFYGYTF TGCGCCAGCAGCGAGGGACAGGGACCCCCTCTACCCTTCTATGGCTACACCTTC TRBJ1-2 TRBV5-1 . TRBD1
CASSPFPVRNEKLFF TGTGCCAGCAGCCCATTTCCGGTTCGGAATGAAAAACTGTTTTTT TRBJ1-4 TRBV5-5 . .
CASSSRSGGTSSGNTIYF TGTGCCAGCAGCTCAAGGTCGGGGGGGACTAGCTCTGGAAACACCATATATTTT TRBJ1-3 TRBV7-9 few .
CASTHLPSGRGHNEQFF TGTGCCAGCACCCACCTACCGTCTGGCAGGGGTCATAATGAGCAGTTCTTC TRBJ2-1 TRBV28 once .
CASSLTVTSYNEQFF TGTGCCAGCAGCTTGACAGTAACCTCCTACAATGAGCAGTTCTTC TRBJ2-1 TRBV5-4 . .
CASSGGGAYGYTF TGTGCCAGCAGTGGTGGCGGAGCATATGGCTACACCTTC TRBJ1-2 TRBV2 . .
CASSQDVGRGSNQPQHF TGTGCCAGCAGCCAAGACGTGGGCAGGGGGAGCAATCAGCCCCAGCATTTT TRBJ1-5 TRBV4-2 . TRBD1
CASITNQGPAWNSPLHF TGTGCCAGCATCACCAATCAGGGGCCCGCTTGGAATTCACCCCTCCACTTT TRBJ1-6 TRBV28 . .
CASSLRPREYEQYF TGTGCCAGCAGTTTGCGCCCCCGGGAGTACGAGCAGTACTTC TRBJ2-7 TRBV28 . .
CASSPRGSTYEQYF TGTGCCAGCAGCCCGCGGGGGAGTACCTACGAGCAGTACTTC TRBJ2-7 TRBV13 once TRBD2
CASSLGLGQTQHF TGTGCCAGCAGCTTAGGATTGGGACAGACACAGCATTTT TRBJ1-5 TRBV11-2 . TRBD1
CSSSLGTGAFRNQPQHF TGTTCCAGCAGCTTAGGGACAGGGGCGTTCCGCAATCAGCCCCAGCATTTT TRBJ1-5 TRBV7-9 . TRBD1
CASGLGAGGPLEEQFF TGTGCTAGTGGTCTGGGGGCGGGAGGGCCCCTTGAAGAGCAGTTCTTC TRBJ2-1 TRBV12-5 . TRBD2
CAIRTSGSYEQYF TGTGCCATCAGAACTAGCGGCTCCTACGAGCAGTACTTC TRBJ2-7 TRBV10-3 . TRBD2
CASWELGSEQYF TGTGCCAGCTGGGAATTGGGGAGCGAGCAGTACTTC TRBJ2-7 TRBV27 . .
CASRQGGQPTNYGYTF TGTGCCAGTCGACAGGGCGGTCAACCTACTAACTATGGCTACACCTTC TRBJ1-2 TRBV28 . TRBD1
CASRGDEQYF TGTGCCAGTCGCGGAGACGAGCAGTACTTC TRBJ2-7 TRBV27 once .
CASSFRGSFSDTQYF TGTGCCAGCAGTTTCCGCGGGAGTTTCTCGGATACGCAGTATTTT TRBJ2-3 TRBV28 . TRBD2
CASSNVAGWLFF TGTGCCAGTAGTAACGTGGCAGGGTGGCTGTTTTTT TRBJ1-4 TRBV19 . .
CASSLRGSGANVLTF TGTGCCAGCAGCTTAAGAGGGTCTGGGGCCAACGTCCTGACTTTC TRBJ2-6 TRBV11-2 . .
CASSSDRQETQYF TGTGCCAGCAGCTCGGACAGACAAGAGACCCAGTACTTC TRBJ2-5 TRBV7-7 . .
CASSLWGGRRALDEQFF TGCGCCAGCAGTTTGTGGGGGGGCAGGAGGGCCCTCGATGAGCAGTTCTTC TRBJ2-1 TRBV5-1 . .
CASSVGVRGNTEAFF TGTGCCAGCAGCGTAGGGGTCAGAGGGAACACTGAAGCTTTCTTT TRBJ1-1 TRBV9 . .
CAWSVLGNQPQHF TGTGCCTGGAGTGTACTGGGCAATCAGCCCCAGCATTTT TRBJ1-5 TRBV30 . .
CASLGDWHEQYF TGTGCCAGCTTAGGGGATTGGCACGAGCAGTACTTC TRBJ2-7 TRBV25-1 . .
CASRTQGAGNTIYF TGTGCCAGCAGAACACAGGGGGCTGGAAACACCATATATTTT TRBJ1-3 TRBV6-1 . TRBD1
CASSAGQFDYSNQPQHF TGTGCCAGCAGCGCGGGACAGTTTGATTATAGCAATCAGCCCCAGCATTTT TRBJ1-5 TRBV27 . TRBD1
CASSRLSRGYEQYF TGTGCCAGCAGCCGCCTTAGTCGGGGCTACGAGCAGTACTTC TRBJ2-7 TRBV7-9 once .
CASSHETGLAGSEQFF TGCGCCAGCAGCCATGAGACTGGACTAGCCGGTTCCGAGCAGTTCTTC TRBJ2-1 TRBV5-1 . TRBD2
CASSRSGGSDTQYF TGTGCCAGCAGCCGGAGCGGGGGATCAGATACGCAGTATTTT TRBJ2-3 TRBV6-4 once TRBD2
CASSVLQGLRDGYTF TGTGCCAGCAGCGTATTACAGGGCCTGAGAGATGGCTACACCTTC TRBJ1-2 TRBV9 . .
CASSHGQGGYEQYF TGTGCCAGCAGTCACGGACAGGGAGGCTACGAGCAGTACTTC TRBJ2-7 TRBV6-5 . TRBD1
CASSLLGTGGAEKLFF TGCGCCAGCAGCTTGCTAGGGACAGGGGGGGCCGAAAAACTGTTTTTT TRBJ1-4 TRBV5-1 . TRBD1
CATSRAKGGGGTEAFF TGTGCCACCAGCAGGGCGAAGGGTGGGGGGGGAACTGAAGCTTTCTTT TRBJ1-1 TRBV15 . .
CASSPETSGNYEQYF TGTGCCAGCAGCCCTGAGACTAGCGGGAACTACGAGCAGTACTTC TRBJ2-7 TRBV28 . TRBD2
CASSLGQGLRNYEQYF TGTGCCAGCAGCCTCGGACAGGGGTTGAGGAACTACGAGCAGTACTTC TRBJ2-7 TRBV5-4 . TRBD1
CASSLQGVGNSPLHF TGCGCCAGCAGCCTTCAGGGGGTGGGGAATTCACCCCTCCACTTT TRBJ1-6 TRBV5-1 . TRBD1
CASSGTEGNYGYTF TGTGCCAGCAGTGGGACAGAGGGCAACTATGGCTACACCTTC TRBJ1-2 TRBV6-1 . .
CAGGTSGPSSYNEQFF TGTGCCGGCGGGACTAGCGGGCCGAGCTCCTACAATGAGCAGTTCTTC TRBJ2-1 TRBV10-3 . TRBD2
CASSLAAGVNTDTQYF TGTGCCAGCAGCTTAGCGGCGGGGGTTAACACAGATACGCAGTATTTT TRBJ2-3 TRBV7-2 . TRBD2
CASSLTSGSTDTQYF TGTGCCAGCAGTTTGACTAGCGGGAGCACAGATACGCAGTATTTT TRBJ2-3 TRBV6-4 . TRBD2
CASSPRTSGGYEQYF TGCGCCAGCAGCCCCCGGACTAGCGGGGGCTACGAGCAGTACTTC TRBJ2-7 TRBV5-1 . TRBD2
CASSLTYTNYEQYF TGTGCCAGCAGCTTAACATATACGAACTACGAGCAGTACTTC TRBJ2-7 TRBV7-2 . .
CASSITSAGKETQYF TGTGCCAGTAGTATAACGTCGGCAGGCAAAGAGACCCAGTACTTC TRBJ2-5 TRBV19 few .
CASSLVLAGDVDEQFF TGTGCCAGCAGCTTAGTGCTAGCGGGGGATGTGGATGAGCAGTTCTTC TRBJ2-1 TRBV7-8 few TRBD2
CASLRQGNTEAFF TGTGCCAGCCTGAGGCAGGGCAACACTGAAGCTTTCTTT TRBJ1-1 TRBV28 . .
CASKPDFYPTYEQYF TGTGCCAGCAAACCGGACTTCTACCCAACCTACGAGCAGTACTTC TRBJ2-7 TRBV27 . .
CASSELFRGQPQHF TGTGCCAGCAGTGAATTGTTCAGGGGACAGCCCCAGCATTTT TRBJ1-5 TRBV6-1 . .
CASSVGGQKGTEAFF TGTGCCAGCAGTGTGGGGGGACAGAAGGGGACTGAAGCTTTCTTT TRBJ1-1 TRBV28 few TRBD1
CASSHASGYTF TGCGCCAGCAGCCATGCGAGCGGCTACACCTTC TRBJ1-2 TRBV4-3 . .
CAIGQNSYEQYF TGTGCCATCGGGCAGAACTCCTACGAGCAGTACTTC TRBJ2-7 TRBV10-3 few .
CASSDRVYATEAFF TGTGCCAGCAGTGACAGGGTTTATGCCACTGAAGCTTTCTTT TRBJ1-1 TRBV2 . .
CASTSDRVAGNQPQHF TGTGCCAGCACCTCGGACAGGGTCGCCGGCAATCAGCCCCAGCATTTT TRBJ1-5 TRBV19 . TRBD1